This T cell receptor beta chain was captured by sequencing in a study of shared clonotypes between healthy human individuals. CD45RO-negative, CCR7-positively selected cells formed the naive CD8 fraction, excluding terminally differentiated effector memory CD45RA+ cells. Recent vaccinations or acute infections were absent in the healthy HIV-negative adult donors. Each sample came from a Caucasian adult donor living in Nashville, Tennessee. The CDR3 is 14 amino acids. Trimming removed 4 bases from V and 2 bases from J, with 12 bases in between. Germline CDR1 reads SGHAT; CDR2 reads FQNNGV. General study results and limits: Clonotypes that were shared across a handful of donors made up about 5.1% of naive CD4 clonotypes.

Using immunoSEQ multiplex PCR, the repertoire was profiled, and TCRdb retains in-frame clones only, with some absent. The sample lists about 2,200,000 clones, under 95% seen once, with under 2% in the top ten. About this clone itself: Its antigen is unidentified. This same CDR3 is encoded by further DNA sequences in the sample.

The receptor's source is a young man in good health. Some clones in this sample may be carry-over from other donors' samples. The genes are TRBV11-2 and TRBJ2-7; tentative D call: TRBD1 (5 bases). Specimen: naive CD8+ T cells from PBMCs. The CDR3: CASSSRDSTYEQYF. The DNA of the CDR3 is TGTGCCAGCAGCTCCAGAGACAGTACCTACGAGCAGTACTTC.